This T cell receptor beta chain comes out of a study of blood T cell repertoires in COVID-19. About the research overall: Both acute and convalescent COVID-19 samples were obtained from the United States, Italy and Spain.

Only in-frame clones appear in the TCRdb table, and some are missing; sequencing was by immunoSEQ multiplex PCR. The sample lists some 200,000 clones, approximately 85% occurring once. Germline CDR1 and CDR2: MNHEY and SVGAGI. Trimming pared 7 bases from V and 5 bases from J, leaving 12 bases between. The CDR3 covers 13 residues. Sequences were obtained from peripheral blood. The sequence was collected from a woman in her seventies with COVID-19, enrolled during active disease. The rearrangement links TRBV6-5 to TRBJ1-5; D not certain. The CDR3 nucleotides are TGTGCCAGCAAAGCTTCAGGTTATCAGCCCCAGCATTTT. It yields the protein CASKASGYQPQHF.